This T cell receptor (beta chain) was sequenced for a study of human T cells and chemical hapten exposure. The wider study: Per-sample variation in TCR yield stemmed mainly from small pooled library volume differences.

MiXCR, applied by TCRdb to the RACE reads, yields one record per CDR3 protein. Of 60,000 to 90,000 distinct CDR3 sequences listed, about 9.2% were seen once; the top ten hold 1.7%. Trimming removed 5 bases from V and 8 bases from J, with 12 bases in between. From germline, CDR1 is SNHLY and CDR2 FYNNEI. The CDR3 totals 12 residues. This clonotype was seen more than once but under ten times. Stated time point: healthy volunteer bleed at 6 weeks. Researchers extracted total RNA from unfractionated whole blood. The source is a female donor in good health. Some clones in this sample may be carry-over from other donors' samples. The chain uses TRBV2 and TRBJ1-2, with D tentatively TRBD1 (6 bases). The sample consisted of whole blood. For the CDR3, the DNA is TGTGCCAGCAGTCGGACAGCCTGGGGCTACACCTTC. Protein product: CASSRTAWGYTF. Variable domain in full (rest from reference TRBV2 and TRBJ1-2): EPEVTQTPSHQVTQMGQEVILRCVPISNHLYFYWYRQILGQKVEFLVSFYNNEISEKSEIFDDQFSVERPDGSNFTLKIRSTKLEDSAMYFCASSRTAWGYTFGSGTRLTVV.